The entry that follows covers one TCR beta chain sequence. The record originates from a study of blood T cell repertoires in COVID-19. V was pared by 3 bases and J by 5 bases, with 25 bases between. The CDR3 runs to 19 residues. From germline, CDR1 is MGHRA and CDR2 YSYEKL. The method was immunoSEQ multiplex PCR; TCRdb's version includes in-frame clones alone and lacks a portion of them. The data contain about 68,000 clones, approximately 86% of them singletons. The chain links TRBV4-1 to TRBJ2-2; the D gene is possibly TRBD1 (6 bases). The sequence was obtained from a man aged 80 or over with COVID-19, enrolled during active disease. The sequencing input was peripheral blood. The CDR3 sequence: CASSQGILRRTVATGELFF. In DNA, the CDR3 is TGCGCCAGCAGCCAGGGTATTTTAAGAAGGACAGTGGCAACCGGGGAGCTGTTTTTT.